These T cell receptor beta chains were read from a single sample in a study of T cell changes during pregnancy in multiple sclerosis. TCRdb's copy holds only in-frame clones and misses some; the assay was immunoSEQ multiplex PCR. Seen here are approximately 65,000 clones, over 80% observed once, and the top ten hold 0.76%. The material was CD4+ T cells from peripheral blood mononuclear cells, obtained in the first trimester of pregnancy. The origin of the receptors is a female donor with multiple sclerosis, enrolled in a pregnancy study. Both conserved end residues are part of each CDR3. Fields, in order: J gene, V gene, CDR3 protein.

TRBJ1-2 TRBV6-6 CASSYSGGGYTF
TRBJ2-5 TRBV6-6 CASSYSGLQETQYF
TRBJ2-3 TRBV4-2 CASSQDRLVSTDTQYF
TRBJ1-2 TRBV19 CASSGGDGKGYTF
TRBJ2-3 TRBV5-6 CASSLWGPDTQYF
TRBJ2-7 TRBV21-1 CASSRQGPGHEQYF
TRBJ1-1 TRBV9 CASSAYSRNTEAFF
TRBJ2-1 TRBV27 CASSLSGLAGRSNEQFF
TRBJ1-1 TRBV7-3 CASRSTVNTEAFF
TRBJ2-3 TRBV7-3 CASSRGNSASTDTQYF
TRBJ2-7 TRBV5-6 CASSHDRGYEQYF
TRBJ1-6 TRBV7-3 CASSRSQGKHSPLHF
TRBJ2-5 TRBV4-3 CASSQDQAGPVGTQYF
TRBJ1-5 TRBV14 CASSSNSNQPQHF
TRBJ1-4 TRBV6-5 CASSYEGNEKLFF
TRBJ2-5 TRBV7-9 CASSLYPQQETQYF
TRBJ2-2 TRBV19 CASRDRNTGELFF
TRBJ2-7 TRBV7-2 CASSLPGQGPYEQYF
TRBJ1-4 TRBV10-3 CAIQGDRGDEKLFF
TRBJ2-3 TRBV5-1 CASSSGTGITDTQYF
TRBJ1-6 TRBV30 CAWRIQGLISYNSPLHF
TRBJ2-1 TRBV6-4 CASSAEDRYHEQFF
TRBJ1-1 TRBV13 CASSLWARGPTEAFF
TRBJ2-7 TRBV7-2 CASSPGTAPTYEQYF
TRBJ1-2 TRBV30 CAWTTGTGSLLTYGYTF
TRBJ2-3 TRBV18 CASSPTTGTGGADTQYF
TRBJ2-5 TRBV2 CASSENRDGPSGYF
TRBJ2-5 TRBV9 CASSRSGRAEGETQYF
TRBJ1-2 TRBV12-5 CASGLDRGGYTF
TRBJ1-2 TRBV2 CASRGTGDYGYTF